This TCR beta chain was sequenced for a study of cytomegalovirus exposure and HLA in healthy donors. Study details: As released early, the data held some 85 million unique TCRs from HLA-typed donors.

This PCR relied on a set of 60 Vbeta primers and 13 Jbeta primers. Sequencing was performed with immunoSEQ multiplex PCR; in TCRdb, only in-frame clones are kept and a portion is missing. In the table there are approximately 130,000 clones, over 65% of which are singletons. V lost 6 bases and J lost 2, with 14 bases in between. Germline V gives CDR1 MNHEY, CDR2 SVGAGI. The CDR3 has 15 amino acids. As regards this clone: Its antigen is still unknown.

General study points: Prior analysis indicated that the majority of TCR beta V segments exhibited productivity approximately 90% or approximately 30% of the time. The study designated 160 or so TCR beta chains cytomegalovirus-associated.

The rearrangement links TRBV6-5 to TRBJ1-5; D not certain. Sequenced: PBMCs. This clonotype originated in a man aged 45-60 years in good health and CMV-seronegative. In DNA form, the CDR3 reads TGTGCCAGCAGACCCGGCGGTATGGGCAATCAGCCCCAGCATTTT. This encodes CASRPGGMGNQPQHF.